This note documents a single T cell receptor (beta chain) sequence. Relative to the germline gene, one junction end is altered; a read error may explain this. The entry originates in a study of cytomegalovirus exposure and HLA in healthy donors. The CDR3 sequence is 11 residues long. Germline CDR1 is MNHEY and CDR2 is SVGAGI. Sequencing used immunoSEQ multiplex PCR; TCRdb keeps in-frame clones, though not all of them. The table shows 250,000 or so clones, with about 90% occurring only once. This clonotype was sampled from a man aged 18 to 29 in good health and CMV-seropositive. The V and J genes are TRBV6-5 and TRBJ2-7, with 7 bases aligning to TRBD1. What was sequenced was PBMCs. CDR3: CASSHRGSVVF. CDR3 sequence (DNA): TGTGCCAGCAGTCACAGGGGATCCGTCGTGTTC.